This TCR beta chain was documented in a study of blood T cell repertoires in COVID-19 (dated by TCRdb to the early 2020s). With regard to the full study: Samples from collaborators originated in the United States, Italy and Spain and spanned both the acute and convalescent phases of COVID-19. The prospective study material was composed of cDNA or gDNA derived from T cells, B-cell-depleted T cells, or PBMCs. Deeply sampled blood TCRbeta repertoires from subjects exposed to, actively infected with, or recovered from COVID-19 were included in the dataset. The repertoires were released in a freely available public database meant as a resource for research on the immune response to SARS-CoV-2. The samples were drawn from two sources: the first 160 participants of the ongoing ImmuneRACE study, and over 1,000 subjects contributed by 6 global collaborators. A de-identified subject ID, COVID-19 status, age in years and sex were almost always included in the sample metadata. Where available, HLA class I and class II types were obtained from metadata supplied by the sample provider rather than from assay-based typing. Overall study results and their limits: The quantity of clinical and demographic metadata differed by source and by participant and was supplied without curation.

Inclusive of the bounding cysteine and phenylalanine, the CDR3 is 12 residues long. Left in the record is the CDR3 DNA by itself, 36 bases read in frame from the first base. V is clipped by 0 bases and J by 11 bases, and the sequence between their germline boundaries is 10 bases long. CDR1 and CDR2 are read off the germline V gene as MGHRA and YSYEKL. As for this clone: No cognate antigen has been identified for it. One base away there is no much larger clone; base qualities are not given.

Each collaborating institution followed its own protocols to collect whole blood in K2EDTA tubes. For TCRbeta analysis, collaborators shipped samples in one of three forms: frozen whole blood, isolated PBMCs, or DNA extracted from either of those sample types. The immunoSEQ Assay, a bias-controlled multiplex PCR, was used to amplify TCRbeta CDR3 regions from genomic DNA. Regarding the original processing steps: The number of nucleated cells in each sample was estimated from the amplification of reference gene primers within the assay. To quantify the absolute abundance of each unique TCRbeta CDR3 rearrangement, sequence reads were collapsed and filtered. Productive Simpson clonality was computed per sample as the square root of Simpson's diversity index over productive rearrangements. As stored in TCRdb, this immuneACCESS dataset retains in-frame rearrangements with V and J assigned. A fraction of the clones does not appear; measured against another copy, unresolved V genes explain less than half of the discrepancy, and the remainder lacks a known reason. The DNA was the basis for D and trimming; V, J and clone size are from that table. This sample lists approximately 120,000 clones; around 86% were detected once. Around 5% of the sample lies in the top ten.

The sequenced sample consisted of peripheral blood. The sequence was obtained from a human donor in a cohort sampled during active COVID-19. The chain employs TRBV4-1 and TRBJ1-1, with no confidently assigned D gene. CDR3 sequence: CASSQDFVGAFF. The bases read TGCGCCAGCAGCCAAGATTTCGTCGGGGCTTTCTTT.